This T cell receptor (beta chain) was retrieved from a study of CD8 T cells in Susac syndrome. Sequencing of TCR beta, carried out with a high-throughput approach, was applied to CD8+ and CD4+ T cells from the blood. RNA totalling roughly 0.5 to 1 ug underwent reverse transcription with random hexamers. A single record per CDR3 protein comes from TCRdb applying MiXCR to the immunoSEQ multiplex PCR reads. The table records 80,000 or so distinct CDR3 sequences, 90% to 97% of them present only once. The trim removed 3 bases at V and 3 bases at J, leaving 0 bases unmatched. This CDR3 contains 12 residues. CDR1 and CDR2 (germline): SQVTM, ANQGSEA.

The J gene is TRBJ2-7, the V gene TRBV29-1; the match to TRBD1 covers 9 bases. The sequence was collected from a human donor with Susac syndrome. Sequencing input: CD8+ T cells from PBMCs. The CDR3 DNA reads TGCAGCGTTGAGGGACAGGGCTACGAGCAGTACTTC. This sequence encodes CSVEGQGYEQYF.